This TCR beta chain is from a study of shared clonotypes between healthy human individuals. Whole-study results and caveats: Specimens sampled were limited to blood, with tissue repertoires likely differing.

This clone was detected a few times. Its antigen is as yet unknown. The same CDR3 can be traced to other DNA sequences in this sample. The authors ran the assay at deep level. Assay: immunoSEQ multiplex PCR; the TCRdb copy retains only in-frame clones and omits some. The sample lists some 240,000 clones, about 65% occurring once. The V end lost 4 bases, the J end lost 4 bases, and 4 bases lay between the germline ends. The CDR3 extends over 11 amino acids. CDR1 SGHRS and CDR2 YFSETQ come from the germline V gene. The source material was memory CD4+ T cells sorted from blood. Subset defined: CD45RA-negative fraction. The clonotype originates from a man aged 30-40 years in good health. The chain links TRBV5-1 to TRBJ2-3; no clear D gene. This CDR3 is CASSLSDTQYF. As DNA, the CDR3 is TGCGCCAGCAGCCTATCAGATACGCAGTATTTT.